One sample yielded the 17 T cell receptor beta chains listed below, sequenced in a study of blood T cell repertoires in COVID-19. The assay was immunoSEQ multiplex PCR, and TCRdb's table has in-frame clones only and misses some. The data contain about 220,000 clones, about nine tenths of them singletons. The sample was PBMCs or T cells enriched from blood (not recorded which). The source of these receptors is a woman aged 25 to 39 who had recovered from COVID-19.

CDR3 in amino acids: CASSEEGVRGDTQYF. CDR3 coding DNA: TGTGCCAGCAGTGAAGAGGGGGTAAGGGGAGATACGCAGTATTTT. The chain carries TRBV6-1 and TRBJ2-3; D possibly corresponds to TRBD1 (6 bases). The V and J ends lost 1 base and 5 bases respectively, with 13 bases between them. The CDR3 totals 15 residues. Germline lookup yields CDR1 MNHNS and CDR2 SASEGT.

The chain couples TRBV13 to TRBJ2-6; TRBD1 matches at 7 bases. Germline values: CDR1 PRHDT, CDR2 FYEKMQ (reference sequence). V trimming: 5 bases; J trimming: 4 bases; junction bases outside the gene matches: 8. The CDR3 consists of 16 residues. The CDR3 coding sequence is TGTGCCAGCAGCCTGATAAGGGGGCTCGGGGCCAACGTCCTGACTTTC. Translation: CASSLIRGLGANVLTF. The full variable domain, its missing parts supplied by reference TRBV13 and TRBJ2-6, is AAGVIQSPRHLIKEKRETATLKCYPIPRHDTVYWYQQGPGQDPQFLISFYEKMQSDKGSIPDRFSAQQFSDYHSELNMSSLELGDSALYFCASSLIRGLGANVLTFGAGSRLTVL.

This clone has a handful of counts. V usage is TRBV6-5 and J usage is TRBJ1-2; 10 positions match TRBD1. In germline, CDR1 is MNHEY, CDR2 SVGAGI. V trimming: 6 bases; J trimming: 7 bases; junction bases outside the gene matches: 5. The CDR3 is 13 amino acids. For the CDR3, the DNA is TGTGCCAGCAGCCGACAGGGGGCGGGTGGCTACACCTTC. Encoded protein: CASSRQGAGGYTF.

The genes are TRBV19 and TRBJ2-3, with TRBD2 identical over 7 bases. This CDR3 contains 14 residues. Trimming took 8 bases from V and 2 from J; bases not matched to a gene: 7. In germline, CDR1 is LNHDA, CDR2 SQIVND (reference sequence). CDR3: CASRRGVVTDTQYF. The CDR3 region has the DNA TGTGCCAGTCGCCGGGGGGTAGTCACAGATACGCAGTATTTT.

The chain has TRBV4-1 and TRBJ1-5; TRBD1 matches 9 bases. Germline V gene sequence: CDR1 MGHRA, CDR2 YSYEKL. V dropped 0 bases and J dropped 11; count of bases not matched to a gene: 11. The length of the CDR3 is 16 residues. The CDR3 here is CASSQEVWTGDTAQHF. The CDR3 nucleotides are TGCGCCAGCAGCCAAGAAGTTTGGACAGGGGATACGGCCCAGCATTTT.

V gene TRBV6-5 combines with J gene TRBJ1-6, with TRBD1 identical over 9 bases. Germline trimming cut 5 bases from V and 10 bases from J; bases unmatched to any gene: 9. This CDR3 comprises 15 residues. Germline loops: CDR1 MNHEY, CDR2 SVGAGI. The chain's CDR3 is CASSTRDRVTSPLHF. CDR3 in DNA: TGTGCCAGCAGTACCCGGGACAGGGTAACCTCACCCCTCCACTTT.

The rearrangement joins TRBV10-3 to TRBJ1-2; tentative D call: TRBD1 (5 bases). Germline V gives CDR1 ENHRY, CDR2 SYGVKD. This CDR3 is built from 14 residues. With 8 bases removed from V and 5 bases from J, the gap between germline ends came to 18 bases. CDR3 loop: CAIWGTDSPYGYTF. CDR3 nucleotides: TGTGCCATCTGGGGAACAGACAGCCCGTATGGCTACACCTTC.

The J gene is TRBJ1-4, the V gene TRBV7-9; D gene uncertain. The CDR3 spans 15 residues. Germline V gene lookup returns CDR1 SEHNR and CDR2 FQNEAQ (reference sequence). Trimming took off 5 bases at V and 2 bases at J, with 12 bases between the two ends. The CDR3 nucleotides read TGTGCCAGCAGCCCCCTAGGGAGGACTAATGAAAAACTGTTTTTT. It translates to CASSPLGRTNEKLFF.

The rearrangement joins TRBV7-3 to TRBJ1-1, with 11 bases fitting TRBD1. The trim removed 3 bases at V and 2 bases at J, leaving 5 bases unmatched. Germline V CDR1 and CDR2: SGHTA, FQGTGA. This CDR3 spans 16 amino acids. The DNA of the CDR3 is TGTGCCAGCAGCTTTACCGGGACAGGGGGTAACACTGAAGCTTTCTTT. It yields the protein CASSFTGTGGNTEAFF. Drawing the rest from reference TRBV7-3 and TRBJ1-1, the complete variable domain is GAGVSQTPSNKVTEKGKYVELRCDPISGHTALYWYRQSLGQGPEFLIYFQGTGAADDSGLPNDRFFAVRPEGSVSTLKIQRTERGDSAVYLCASSFTGTGGNTEAFFGQGTRLTVV.

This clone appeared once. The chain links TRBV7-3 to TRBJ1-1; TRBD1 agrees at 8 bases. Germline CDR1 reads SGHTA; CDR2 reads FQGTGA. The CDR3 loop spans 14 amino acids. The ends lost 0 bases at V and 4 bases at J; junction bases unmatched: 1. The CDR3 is CASSLTDRGTEAFF. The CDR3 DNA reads TGTGCCAGCAGCTTAACCGACAGGGGCACTGAAGCTTTCTTT. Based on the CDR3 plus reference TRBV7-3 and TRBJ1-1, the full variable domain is GAGVSQTPSNKVTEKGKYVELRCDPISGHTALYWYRQSLGQGPEFLIYFQGTGAADDSGLPNDRFFAVRPEGSVSTLKIQRTERGDSAVYLCASSLTDRGTEAFFGQGTRLTVV.

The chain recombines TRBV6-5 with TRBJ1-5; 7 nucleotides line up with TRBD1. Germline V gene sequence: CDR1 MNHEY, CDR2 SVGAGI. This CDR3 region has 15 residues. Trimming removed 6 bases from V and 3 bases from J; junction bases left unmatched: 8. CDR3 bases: TGTGCCAGCAGAACGACAGGGCTAGACAATCAGCCCCAGCATTTT. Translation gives CASRTTGLDNQPQHF.

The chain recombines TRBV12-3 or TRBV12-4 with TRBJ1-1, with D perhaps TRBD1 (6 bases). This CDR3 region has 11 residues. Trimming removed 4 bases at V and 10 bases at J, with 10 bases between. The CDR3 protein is CASSSSGVAFF. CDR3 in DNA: TGTGCCAGCAGTTCATCAGGGGTAGCTTTCTTT.

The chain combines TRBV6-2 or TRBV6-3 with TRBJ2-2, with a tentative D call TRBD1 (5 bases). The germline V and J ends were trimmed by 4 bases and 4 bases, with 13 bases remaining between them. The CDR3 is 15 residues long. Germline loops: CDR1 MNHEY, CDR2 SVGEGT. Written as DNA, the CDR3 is TGTGCCAGCAGTTGGACAAGTGAACCCACCGGGGAGCTGTTTTTT. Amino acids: CASSWTSEPTGELFF.

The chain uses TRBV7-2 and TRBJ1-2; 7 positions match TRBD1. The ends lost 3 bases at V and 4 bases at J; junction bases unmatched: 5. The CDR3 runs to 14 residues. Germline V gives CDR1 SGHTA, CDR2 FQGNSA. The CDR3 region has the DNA TGTGCCAGCAGCTTCGGGACAGATGTCTATGGCTACACCTTC. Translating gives CASSFGTDVYGYTF.

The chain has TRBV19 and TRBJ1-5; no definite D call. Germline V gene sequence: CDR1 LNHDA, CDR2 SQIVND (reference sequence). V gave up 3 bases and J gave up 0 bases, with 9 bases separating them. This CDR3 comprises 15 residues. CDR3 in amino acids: CASSIPLNSNQPQHF. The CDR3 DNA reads TGTGCCAGTAGTATCCCGCTAAATAGCAATCAGCCCCAGCATTTT.

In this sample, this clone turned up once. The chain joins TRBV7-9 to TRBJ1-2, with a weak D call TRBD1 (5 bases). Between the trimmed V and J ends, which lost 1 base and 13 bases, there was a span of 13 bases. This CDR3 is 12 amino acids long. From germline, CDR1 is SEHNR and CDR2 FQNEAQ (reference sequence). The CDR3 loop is CASSLGIGDGTF. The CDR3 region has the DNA TGTGCCAGCAGCTTAGGCATAGGGGATGGCACCTTC.

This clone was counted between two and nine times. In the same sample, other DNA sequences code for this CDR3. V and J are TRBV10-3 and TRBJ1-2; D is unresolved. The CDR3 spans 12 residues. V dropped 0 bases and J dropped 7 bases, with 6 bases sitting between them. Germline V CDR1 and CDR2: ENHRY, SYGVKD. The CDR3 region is CAISESEGGYTF. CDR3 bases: TGTGCCATCAGTGAGTCGGAGGGTGGCTACACCTTC.